The T cell receptor beta chain under discussion was sequenced for a study of T cell responses to AZD1222 COVID-19 vaccine. The germline CDR1 and CDR2 sequences are SGHTS and YDEGEE. The CDR3 is 14 amino acids. Trimming took 0 bases from V and 14 from J, leaving 17 bases between them. Generated by immunoSEQ multiplex PCR, the TCRdb table keeps only in-frame clones and is missing some. Of 130,000 or so clones listed, 70% to 90% are singletons. The rearrangement links TRBV5-8 to TRBJ1-4; D is uncertain. The input for sequencing was peripheral blood, taken on day 0 of AZD1222 vaccination. This clonotype was sampled from an adult in good health. CDR3 region: CASSLAPNLIGLFF. CDR3 in DNA: TGTGCCAGCAGCTTGGCCCCGAATTTGATAGGGCTGTTTTTT.